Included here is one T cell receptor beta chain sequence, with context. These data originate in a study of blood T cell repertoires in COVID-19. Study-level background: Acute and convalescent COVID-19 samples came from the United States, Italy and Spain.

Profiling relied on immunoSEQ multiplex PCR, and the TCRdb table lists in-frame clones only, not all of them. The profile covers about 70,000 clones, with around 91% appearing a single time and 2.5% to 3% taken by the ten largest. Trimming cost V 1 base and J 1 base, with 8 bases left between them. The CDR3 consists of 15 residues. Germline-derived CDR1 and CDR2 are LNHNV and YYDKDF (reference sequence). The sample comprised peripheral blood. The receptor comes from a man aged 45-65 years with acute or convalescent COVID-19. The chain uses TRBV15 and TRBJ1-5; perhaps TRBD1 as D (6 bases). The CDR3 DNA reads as TGTGCCACCAGCAGAGGAGGGGGAAGCAATCAGCCCCAGCATTTT. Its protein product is CATSRGGGSNQPQHF.